The 7 T cell receptor beta chains listed next were all sequenced from one sample in a study of cytomegalovirus exposure and HLA in healthy donors. This PCR relied on a set of 60 Vbeta primers and 13 Jbeta primers. Sequencing was performed with immunoSEQ multiplex PCR; in TCRdb, only in-frame clones are kept and a portion is missing. Altogether fewer than 250,000 clones are present, over 65% being singletons, with the ten largest covering roughly a sixth. Specimen: PBMCs. These receptors all stem from a man in his forties in good health and CMV-seronegative.

V usage is TRBV10-3 and J usage is TRBJ1-1, with a tentative D call TRBD1 (6 bases). The V and J ends lost 3 bases and 4 bases respectively, with 15 bases between them. Looked up from germline, CDR1 is ENHRY and CDR2 is SYGVKD. The CDR3 spans 15 residues. CDR3: CAISDAAGGSTEAFF. CDR3 DNA sequence: TGTGCCATCAGTGATGCGGCGGGGGGCAGCACTGAAGCTTTCTTT.

The rearrangement joins TRBV9 to TRBJ2-5; 12 nucleotides line up with TRBD2. The last part of the DNA fits TRBJ2-7 better; the J call may be wrong. The germline CDR1 and CDR2 sequences are SGDLS and YYNGEE. This CDR3 contains 14 residues. The CDR3 loop is CATSRGLAGFEQYF. The CDR3 bases are TGTGCCACCTCGAGAGGACTAGCGGGGTTCGAGCAGTACTTC.

The chain has TRBV2 and TRBJ1-1; D not resolved. V lost 2 bases and J lost 0, with 13 bases in between. The CDR3 contains 16 residues. Per germline, CDR1 SNHLY and CDR2 FYNNEI. The CDR3 sequence is CASSEYSVRLNTEAFF. Here the CDR3 DNA reads TGTGCCAGCAGTGAATATAGCGTAAGGCTGAACACTGAAGCTTTCTTT.

Only one count was recorded for this clone. The gene calls are TRBV2 and TRBJ1-2; D is undetermined. CDR3 length: 13 residues. V shed 1 base and J shed 4 bases, with 7 bases lying between them. The germline V gene has CDR1 SNHLY and CDR2 FYNNEI. The CDR3 nucleotides read TGTGCCAGCAGTGAAGAACAGCCCTATGGCTACACCTTC. Residues: CASSEEQPYGYTF.

The rearrangement links TRBV4-1 to TRBJ1-2; the D gene is possibly TRBD1 (6 bases). The CDR3 has 14 residues. Germline V gene lookup returns CDR1 MGHRA and CDR2 YSYEKL. The V and J ends lost 1 base and 5 bases respectively, with 11 bases between them. This CDR3 is CASSQVGQQYGYTF. CDR3 DNA sequence: TGCGCCAGCAGCCAAGTAGGACAGCAATATGGCTACACCTTC.

The rearrangement links TRBV30 to TRBJ1-1; 7 nucleotides line up with TRBD1. The V segment lost 2 bases and the J segment 3 bases; nucleotides outside the gene matches: 3. The CDR3 loop spans 13 amino acids. The V gene's germline CDR1 is GTSNPN and CDR2 SVGIG (reference sequence). The DNA of the CDR3 is TGTGCCTGGAGTTCCGACAGGGACACTGAAGCTTTCTTT. As protein: CAWSSDRDTEAFF. Variable domain in full (rest from reference TRBV30 and TRBJ1-1): SQTIHQWPATLVQPVGSPLSLECTVEGTSNPNLYWYRQAAGRGLQLLFYSVGIGQISSEVPQNLSASRPQDRQFILSSKKLLLSDSGFYLCAWSSDRDTEAFFGQGTRLTVV.

This clone occurred once. The V gene is TRBV5-4, the J gene TRBJ2-5; 12 nucleotides line up with TRBD2. Germline V lookup: CDR1 SGHNT, CDR2 YYREEE (reference sequence). J lost 4 bases, V lost 4 bases, and 11 bases had no gene match. The CDR3 has 17 residues. The CDR3 sequence is CASSPWASGGAGETQYF. CDR3 nucleotides: TGTGCCAGCAGCCCGTGGGCTAGCGGGGGGGCGGGAGAGACCCAGTACTTC.